What follows are 26 T cell receptor beta chains derived from one specimen sequenced in a study of PD-1 blockade in classical Hodgkin lymphoma. Sequenced by immunoSEQ multiplex PCR; TCRdb stores in-frame clones only, minus some. The table shows around 40,000 clones, with about 71% occurring only once. All patients relapsed after autologous stem cell transplantation, and brentuximab vedotin exposure varied. Sequenced material: peripheral blood mononuclear cells (PBMCs), taken at baseline. The receptors originated from a human donor with classical Hodgkin lymphoma.

This clone was detected only a few times. The chain joins TRBV28 to TRBJ1-4; no reliable D call. The CDR3 has 18 residues. The V gene's germline CDR1 is MDHEN and CDR2 SYDVKM. V shed 5 bases and J shed 8 bases, with 27 bases lying between them. CDR3 DNA sequence: TGTGCCAGCAGTAACCCAATCTTGGCGAGGGCCAATTACGAAAAACTGTTTTTT. Protein product: CASSNPILARANYEKLFF.

A single count supports this clone. The rearrangement links TRBV9 to TRBJ2-1; the D gene could be TRBD1 or TRBD2 (5 bases each). Germline V gene data show CDR1 as SGDLS and CDR2 as YYNGEE. V lost 0 bases, J lost 6 bases, and 13 bases lay in between. This CDR3 is 15 amino acids long. CDR3 DNA: TGTGCCAGCAGCGTAGTTGAGGGGATGGGCAATGAGCAGTTCTTC. This codes for CASSVVEGMGNEQFF.

Ten or more counts support this clone. The gene calls are TRBV7-9 and TRBJ1-5; D is uncertain. This CDR3 region has 14 residues. Deletions cut 5 bases from V and 5 bases from J, with 13 bases between. Germline CDR1 reads SEHNR; CDR2 reads FQNEAQ (reference sequence). The CDR3 DNA reads as TGTGCCAGCAGCCCATCTGAGAAATATCAGCCCCAGCATTTT. Its protein is CASSPSEKYQPQHF.

This chain joins TRBV4-3 and TRBJ1-2, with TRBD1 identical over 7 bases. V shed 3 bases and J 2 bases; nucleotides not matched to a gene: 6. Germline CDR1 reads LGHNA; CDR2 reads YSLEER. The CDR3 spans 15 residues. The CDR3 loop is CASSHTRQGNYGYTF. CDR3 in DNA: TGCGCCAGCAGCCACACCAGACAGGGCAACTATGGCTACACCTTC.

CDR3 nucleotides: TGTGCCAGCTCACCGCCCACCGGGGAGCTGTTTTTT. This gives the protein CASSPPTGELFF. The chain uses TRBV18 and TRBJ2-2; no reliable D call. The CDR3 totals 12 residues. V was trimmed by 3 bases and J by 4 bases, leaving 3 bases between them. Germline V lookup: CDR1 KGHSH, CDR2 LQKENI.

The genes are TRBV6-6 and TRBJ1-1; D unresolved. Trimming shortened V by 7 bases and J by 6 bases, and 21 bases separated the two germline ends. The CDR3 sequence is 15 residues long. In germline, CDR1 is MNHNY, CDR2 SVGAGI (reference sequence). CDR3 DNA: TGTGCCAGCACCCTTACAAGGCTGGGGTTGCCTGAAGCTTTCTTT. It is translated as CASTLTRLGLPEAFF.

The chain recombines TRBV9 with TRBJ1-2; 10 nucleotides align to TRBD1. The V gene's germline CDR1 is SGDLS and CDR2 YYNGEE. Trimming cost V 2 bases and J 4 bases; bases outside gene matches: 5. The CDR3 contains 15 residues. The CDR3, as DNA: TGTGCCAGCAGCGTGAGCGGACAGGGGGTCTATGGCTACACCTTC. Protein product: CASSVSGQGVYGYTF.

This clone occurred once. The J gene is TRBJ1-2, the V gene TRBV5-4, with TRBD1 as a possible D gene (5 bases). CDR1 and CDR2 (germline): SGHNT, YYREEE (reference sequence). Trimming left V 4 bases short and J 0 bases short, with 13 bases between. The CDR3 covers 15 residues. The CDR3 DNA reads as TGTGCCAGCAGCCGAGAGGGGAGAGCTAACTATGGCTACACCTTC. It yields the protein CASSREGRANYGYTF.

CDR3 DNA: TGTGCCAGCAGCGCCGGCTTGGGTGAGGGCACTGAAGCTTTCTTT. Residues: CASSAGLGEGTEAFF. V is TRBV9 and J is TRBJ1-1; no clear D gene. Germline CDR1 reads SGDLS; CDR2 reads YYNGEE. This CDR3 contains 15 residues. Trimming took 3 bases from V and 4 from J, leaving 16 bases between them.

This clone has a handful of counts. The CDR3 loop is CASSDWVGKILNYGYTF. DNA of the CDR3: TGTGCCAGCAGCGATTGGGTCGGTAAGATCCTTAACTATGGCTACACCTTC. The J gene is TRBJ1-2, the V gene TRBV21-1. TRBV21-1 is classified as a pseudogene. The length of the CDR3 is 17 residues.

This clone has only a few counts. The chain joins TRBV7-8 to TRBJ2-1; D is ambiguous. Trimming stripped 2 bases from V and 5 bases from J, with 10 bases between. The length of the CDR3 is 14 residues. The V gene's germline CDR1 is SGHVS and CDR2 FQNEAQ. The CDR3 DNA reads as TGTGCCAGCAGCTTATTCGACGGAGACAATGAGCAGTTCTTC. Translation gives CASSLFDGDNEQFF.

This clone was seen only a few times. This CDR3 reads CASSLRQSANTGELFF. The CDR3 DNA follows: TGTGCCAGCAGCTTGCGGCAGAGCGCGAACACCGGGGAGCTGTTTTTT. The V and J genes are TRBV5-4 and TRBJ2-2; D unresolved. The CDR3 sequence is 16 residues long. Looked up from germline, CDR1 is SGHNT and CDR2 is YYREEE (reference sequence). Trimming left V 1 base short and J 0 bases short, with 10 bases between. The full variable domain, completed using reference TRBV5-4 and TRBJ2-2, is ETGVTQSPTHLIKTRGQQVTLRCSSQSGHNTVSWYQQALGQGPQFIFQYYREEENGRGNFPPRFSGLQFPNYSSELNVNALELDDSALYLCASSLRQSANTGELFFGEGSRLTVL.

The gene calls are TRBV2 and TRBJ1-1; 9 nucleotides match TRBD1. V dropped 5 bases and J dropped 6; count of bases not matched to a gene: 13. This CDR3 comprises 16 residues. The germline V gene has CDR1 SNHLY and CDR2 FYNNEI. CDR3 DNA sequence: TGTGCCAGCAGTATAGGACAGGGGAGAATTGGGGCTGAAGCTTTCTTT. Its protein product is CASSIGQGRIGAEAFF.

CDR3 bases: TGTGCCAGCAGCCCAAAAAGATGGAGTTTTCGGGAAAAACTGTTTTTT. Protein product: CASSPKRWSFREKLFF. This chain connects TRBV2 to TRBJ1-4; D ambiguous. Germline values: CDR1 SNHLY, CDR2 FYNNEI. Trimming cost V 6 bases and J 8 bases, with 22 bases left between them. The CDR3 runs to 16 residues.

J is TRBJ2-1 and V is TRBV4-3; TRBD2 agrees at 10 bases. The CDR3 sequence is 16 residues long. The V gene's germline CDR1 is LGHNA and CDR2 YSLEER. J was trimmed by 7 bases and V by 1 base; bases with no gene match: 7. The CDR3 bases are TGCGCCAGCAGCCAAGCACGCCGACTAGCGGGTAATGAGCAGTTCTTC. Translating it yields CASSQARRLAGNEQFF.

The chain uses TRBV4-1 and TRBJ2-7; 10 bases fit TRBD1. The CDR3 totals 15 residues. From germline, CDR1 is MGHRA and CDR2 YSYEKL. J was trimmed by 5 bases and V by 3 bases; bases with no gene match: 7. The CDR3 loop is CASSQTGTGVDEQYF. The CDR3, as DNA: TGCGCCAGCAGCCAGACCGGGACAGGGGTAGACGAGCAGTACTTC.

The V gene is TRBV29-1, the J gene TRBJ2-1, with TRBD2 identical over 8 bases. The CDR3 spans 14 residues. J gave up 6 bases and V 3 bases, and 7 bases lay outside the gene matches. Germline V gives CDR1 SQVTM, CDR2 ANQGSEA. The CDR3 region is CSVEAGGRGNEQFF. The CDR3 DNA reads as TGCAGCGTTGAGGCGGGGGGCCGTGGCAATGAGCAGTTCTTC.

The rearrangement uses TRBV5-1 and TRBJ2-7, with 8 bases aligning to TRBD2. V gave up 0 bases and J gave up 3 bases; unmatched junction bases: 8. Germline values: CDR1 SGHRS, CDR2 YFSETQ. The CDR3 contains 16 residues. CDR3 bases: TGCGCCAGCAGCTTGGACCCAGGGAGCGGGAGCTACGAGCAGTACTTC. As protein: CASSLDPGSGSYEQYF. The full variable domain, with the rest looked up from reference TRBV5-1 and TRBJ2-7, is KAGVTQTPRYLIKTRGQQVTLSCSPISGHRSVSWYQQTPGQGLQFLFEYFSETQRNKGNFPGRFSGRQFSNSRSEMNVSTLELGDSALYLCASSLDPGSGSYEQYFGPGTRLTVT.

V is TRBV23-1 and J is TRBJ2-1, with D unresolved. TRBV23-1 is an open reading frame whose function is uncertain. V was cut by 7 bases and J by 0 bases, with 22 bases left in between. This CDR3 spans 18 amino acids. CDR3 residues: CASTLRALNFSSYNEQFF. Written as DNA, the CDR3 is TGCGCCAGCACTCTCCGGGCCCTAAATTTTAGCTCCTACAATGAGCAGTTCTTC.

This chain connects TRBV15 to TRBJ1-5; D perhaps matches TRBD1 (5 bases). V was shortened by 3 bases and J by 6 bases, with 6 bases between the two germline ends. The germline gives CDR1 LNHNV, CDR2 YYDKDF (reference sequence). This CDR3 has 12 amino acids. The CDR3 coding sequence is TGTGCCACCAGCAGTGGGGGTCAGCCCCAGCATTTT. Amino acid sequence: CATSSGGQPQHF.

This chain joins TRBV6-5 and TRBJ2-1; D gene uncertain. Looked up from germline, CDR1 is MNHEY and CDR2 is SVGAGI. The CDR3 has 13 residues. Trimming left V 2 bases short and J 6 bases short, with 8 bases between. The CDR3 region has the DNA TGTGCCAGCAGTTACGGCGCAGTCAATGAGCAGTTCTTC. This sequence encodes CASSYGAVNEQFF.

The V call is TRBV27, the J call TRBJ1-1, with D uncertain. This CDR3 has 13 residues. V was trimmed by 2 bases and J by 1 base, leaving 5 bases between them. The germline gives CDR1 MNHEY, CDR2 SMNVEV (reference sequence). CDR3 in amino acids: CASSLLGNTEAFF. The DNA for the CDR3 is TGTGCCAGCAGTTTACTAGGGAACACTGAAGCTTTCTTT.

This clone was seen a handful of times. A read error may account for a junction end that differs from germline. The V call is TRBV20-1, the J call TRBJ1-1, with 9 bases lining up with TRBD1. Germline loops: CDR1 DFQATT, CDR2 SNEGSKA (reference sequence). This CDR3 has 9 amino acids. The CDR3 protein is CSASRTGDF. The CDR3 region has the DNA TGCAGTGCTTCCAGGACAGGGGACTTT.

A few counts support this clone. V gene TRBV4-2 combines with J gene TRBJ2-2; D gene uncertain. CDR3 length: 15 amino acids. Per germline, CDR1 LGHNA and CDR2 YNFKEQ. Between the trimmed V and J ends, which lost 1 base and 1 base, there was a span of 7 bases. This chain's CDR3 is CASSQANRNTGELFF. CDR3 DNA sequence: TGTGCCAGCAGCCAAGCAAACAGGAACACCGGGGAGCTGTTTTTT.

V and J are TRBV7-9 and TRBJ1-2; D is possibly TRBD1 (5 bases). Trimming cost V 0 bases and J 8 bases, with 19 bases left between them. This CDR3 comprises 16 residues. Germline CDR1 reads SEHNR; CDR2 reads FQNEAQ (reference sequence). The CDR3 sequence is CASSLADRGPGAGYTF. The CDR3 nucleotides read TGTGCCAGCAGCTTAGCGGATCGAGGTCCCGGGGCCGGCTACACCTTC.

The rearrangement uses TRBV19 and TRBJ2-7, with 9 bases matching TRBD1. The CDR3 loop spans 14 amino acids. From germline, CDR1 is LNHDA and CDR2 SQIVND (reference sequence). V trimming: 4 bases; J trimming: 3 bases; junction bases outside the gene matches: 4. DNA for the CDR3: TGTGCCAGTAGTAGCCGGGACAGGGTCTACGAGCAGTACTTC. Translated: CASSSRDRVYEQYF. Supplemented by reference TRBV19 and TRBJ2-7, the full variable domain reads DGGITQSPKYLFRKEGQNVTLSCEQNLNHDAMYWYRQDPGQGLRLIYYSQIVNDFQKGDIAEGYSVSREKKESFPLTVTSAQKNPTAFYLCASSSRDRVYEQYFGPGTRLTVT.